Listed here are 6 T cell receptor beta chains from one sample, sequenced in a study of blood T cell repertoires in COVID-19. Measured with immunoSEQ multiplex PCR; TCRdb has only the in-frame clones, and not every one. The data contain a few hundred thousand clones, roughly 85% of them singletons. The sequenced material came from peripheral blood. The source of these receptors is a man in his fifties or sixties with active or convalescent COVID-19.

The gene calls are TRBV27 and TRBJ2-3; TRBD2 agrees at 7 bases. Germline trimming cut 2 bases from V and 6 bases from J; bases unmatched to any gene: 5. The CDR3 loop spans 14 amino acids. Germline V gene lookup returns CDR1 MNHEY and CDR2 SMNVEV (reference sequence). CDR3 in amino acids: CASSLAGARDTQYF. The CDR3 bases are TGTGCCAGCAGTTTAGCGGGAGCTCGGGATACGCAGTATTTT.

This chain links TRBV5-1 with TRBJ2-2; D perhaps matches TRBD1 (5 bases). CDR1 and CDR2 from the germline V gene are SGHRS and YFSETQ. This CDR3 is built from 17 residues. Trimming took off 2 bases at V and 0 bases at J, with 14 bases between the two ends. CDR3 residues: CASSLRPQGSNTGELFF. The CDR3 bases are TGCGCCAGCAGCTTAAGGCCTCAGGGTTCGAACACCGGGGAGCTGTTTTTT.

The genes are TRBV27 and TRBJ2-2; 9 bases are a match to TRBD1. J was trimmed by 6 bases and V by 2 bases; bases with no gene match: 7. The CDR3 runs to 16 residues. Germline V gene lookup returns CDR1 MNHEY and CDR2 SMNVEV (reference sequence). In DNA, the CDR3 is TGTGCCAGCAGTTTAAGGACAGGGGCTGGGGCCGGGGAGCTGTTTTTT. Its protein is CASSLRTGAGAGELFF.

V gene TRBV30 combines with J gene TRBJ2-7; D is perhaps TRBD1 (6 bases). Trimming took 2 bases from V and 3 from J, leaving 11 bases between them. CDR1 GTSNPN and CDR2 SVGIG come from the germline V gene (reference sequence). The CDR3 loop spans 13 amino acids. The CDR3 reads CAWSSSTGYEQYF. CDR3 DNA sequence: TGTGCCTGGAGTTCGTCGACAGGCTACGAGCAGTACTTC.

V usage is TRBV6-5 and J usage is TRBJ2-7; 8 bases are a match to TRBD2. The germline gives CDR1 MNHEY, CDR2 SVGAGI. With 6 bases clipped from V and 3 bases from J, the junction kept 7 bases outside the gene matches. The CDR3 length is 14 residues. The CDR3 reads CASRRSGSVYEQYF. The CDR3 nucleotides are TGTGCCAGCAGGCGCAGCGGGAGCGTCTACGAGCAGTACTTC.

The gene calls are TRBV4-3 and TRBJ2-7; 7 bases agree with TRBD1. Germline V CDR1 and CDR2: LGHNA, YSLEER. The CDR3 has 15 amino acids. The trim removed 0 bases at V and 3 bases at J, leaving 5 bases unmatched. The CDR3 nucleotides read TGCGCCAGCAGCCAAGATAGGCAGGGGGTCTACGAGCAGTACTTC. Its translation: CASSQDRQGVYEQYF.